Included here is one T cell receptor (beta chain) sequence, with context. This receptor's antigen is unknown. No qualities accompany the bases; no much larger clone lies one base away. Donors were a few dozen systemically healthy Caucasian individuals from Russia aged roughly 6 to 100 years. Ten milliliters of peripheral blood were drawn from each donor into EDTA-treated Vacutainer tubes. PBMCs were isolated by Ficoll-Paque density-gradient centrifugation, with at least 6 million obtained per sample. Trizol reagent was used to extract total RNA from PBMCs, with at least 5.5 micrograms per sample. Naive CD45RAhigh/CD27high T cell percentages were measured by flow cytometry on a PBMC aliquot from every donor. These data come from a study of blood T cells in healthy people across ages (dated by TCRdb to about 2015). About the full investigation: In model experiments, template switching captured about one uniquely barcoded TCR beta cDNA molecule for every two T cells. The study measured age-related changes in TCR beta repertoire diversity using deep sequencing normalized with unique cDNA molecular identifiers. The donors were divided into four age groups: young (average approximately 17 years), middle-aged (approximately 41), aged (62) and long-lived (roughly 82). To avoid experimental bias, donors of different ages were spread randomly across the sequencing lanes. For two donors (one aged 18 to 29 and one aged 80 or older), the study analyzed two additional independent replicas of 1 million unique cDNA reads from the same blood draw.

V loses 11 bases of germline sequence and J loses 2 bases, and the interval between the two ends is 19 bases. CDR1 and CDR2 (MNHEY, SVGAGI) derive from the germline V gene. Including the terminal cysteine and phenylalanine, the CDR3 comprises 16 residues. This entry keeps only the CDR3 DNA: 48 bases, framed from base 1. The research as a whole found: Conclusive comparison of naive and antigen-experienced compartments was prevented by the profiling of bulk unsorted PBMCs. Observed TCR beta diversity per million T cells fell roughly linearly with age, and a significant reduction was already apparent by age roughly 40. Compared with the aged group, the long-lived group had more naive CD4+ T cells, fewer expanded clones and increased TCR diversity, suggesting age selection. The CMV infection status of donors was not known, potentially confounding age-related changes in expanded clonotypes. Estimates of total diversity based on one million sequenced T cells were regarded as lower bounds and as underestimates. Observed TCR beta diversity correlated strongly with the percentage of naive T cells measured by flow cytometry.

Receptors were amplified or captured by 5' RACE. Sequenced on an Illumina HiSeq 2500. A second PCR of about 7 to 12 cycles was run with a J-beta primer mix and a sample-barcoded 5' primer. Each TCR beta cDNA molecule received a unique molecular identifier from a template-switch 5' adaptor carrying 12 random nucleotides. At least 2.5 million CDR3-containing paired-end reads were obtained from each sample. All of the RNA was converted into first-strand cDNA using the Mint cDNA synthesis kit, with a TRBC-specific oligonucleotide serving as the primer. Following uracil-DNA glycosylase treatment, all cDNA underwent a first 18-cycle PCR with the universal primers M1SS and BC2_uni_R. On the authors' methods: Each sample was normalized by randomly selecting 1 million high-quality reads, each carrying a distinct molecular identifier. Instead of being binned into consensus sequences, reads that shared molecular identifiers were thrown out. CDR3 identification, clonotype clustering and error correction used MiTCR with a Q25 quality threshold and the strictest error-elimination algorithm. A nonparametric unseen species model with Euler transformation was used to estimate lower-bound total TCR beta diversity. TCRdb's own reprocessing of the public reads used fastp at Q25 and MiXCR and kept productive beta chains. When rows share a CDR3 protein, they turn into one entry using the most common DNA and genes. The V and J calls were not made by the authors but by TCRdb's processing. In all, the sample holds some 710,000 distinct CDR3 sequences, and about 42% of those were seen once. Together, the top ten hold less than 20% of the sample.

The rearrangement combines TRBV6-5 with TRBJ1-6; the D gene is unclear. The clonotype comes from an elderly man in good health. Sequencing was carried out using blood. In nucleotides, the sequence is TGTGCCTCTAGTTTAGGCAGGCAGGCCTATAATTCACCCCTCCACTTT. It translates as CASSLGRQAYNSPLHF.